The 20 T cell receptor beta chains in this list originate from one sample, sequenced in a study of blood T cells in healthy people across ages. Then a second PCR, running about 6 to 12 cycles, was carried out with a sample-barcoded 5' primer and a J-beta primer mix. TCRdb re-analysed the 5' RACE reads in MiXCR, keeping a single row per CDR3 protein. This table holds approximately 850,000 distinct CDR3 sequences, roughly 44% found once. Material: blood. The receptor source for this set is a man aged 55 to 70 in good health.

The rearrangement links TRBV6-2 or TRBV6-3 to TRBJ2-7; 9 bases line up with TRBD1. V dropped 8 bases and J dropped 4; count of bases not matched to a gene: 15. Germline-derived CDR1 and CDR2 are MNHEY and SVGEGT. The CDR3 has 16 residues. CDR3 DNA sequence: TGTGCCAGCGAATCGAGGCCGGGACAGGGTTTATACGAGCAGTACTTC. This encodes CASESRPGQGLYEQYF.

This clonotype was picked up a small number of times. The V call is TRBV3-1, the J call TRBJ2-5; D unclear. Germline V lookup: CDR1 LGHDT, CDR2 YNNKEL (reference sequence). The length of the CDR3 is 14 residues. Trimming removed 4 bases at V and 5 bases at J, with 14 bases between. The CDR3 bases are TGTGCCAGCAGCCTTAAGGTGGGCCGGGAGACCCAGTACTTC. It codes for CASSLKVGRETQYF.

The chain is built from TRBV11-3 and TRBJ2-4; D gene unclear. The J call is doubtful: the DNA matches TRBJ2-7 better. Germline V gives CDR1 SGHNT, CDR2 YENEEA. The CDR3 is 15 residues long. CDR3: CASSLDPGRTYEQYF. The CDR3 coding sequence is TGTGCCAGCAGCTTAGATCCTGGCAGAACCTACGAGCAGTACTTC.

The chain recombines TRBV9 with TRBJ1-4, with D possibly matching TRBD1 (6 bases). This CDR3 has 15 residues. V dropped 2 bases and J dropped 5 bases, with 13 bases sitting between them. Germline V gene sequence: CDR1 SGDLS, CDR2 YYNGEE. DNA for the CDR3: TGTGCCAGCAGCGTCAACGGCAGGGGAAATGAAAAACTGTTTTTT. Translation: CASSVNGRGNEKLFF.

The gene calls are TRBV19 and TRBJ2-7; no clear D gene. The length of the CDR3 is 13 residues. Germline V gene sequence: CDR1 LNHDA, CDR2 SQIVND (reference sequence). Trimming cost V 5 bases and J 7 bases, with 15 bases left between them. The CDR3 nucleotides read TGTGCCAGTAGTTTTGGGATCTTCGGGGAGCAGTACTTC. Translated: CASSFGIFGEQYF.

The rearrangement links TRBV30 to TRBJ2-5; D might be TRBD1 or TRBD2, each matching 5 bases. The germline V gene encodes CDR1 GTSNPN and CDR2 SVGIG (reference sequence). The CDR3 extends over 15 amino acids. The V end lost 3 bases, the J end lost 5 bases, and 19 bases lay between the germline ends. CDR3 loop: CAWSPPVRGFETQYF. In DNA form, the CDR3 reads TGTGCCTGGAGCCCCCCCGTGAGGGGATTCGAGACCCAGTACTTC.

The rearrangement joins TRBV6-1 to TRBJ2-7; perhaps TRBD1 as D (6 bases). The CDR3 is 15 residues long. Germline V CDR1 and CDR2: MNHNS, SASEGT. Trimming cost V 4 bases and J 1 base, with 14 bases left between them. The CDR3: CASSAPWDMSYEQYF. The DNA of the CDR3 is TGTGCCAGCAGTGCTCCGTGGGACATGTCCTACGAGCAGTACTTC.

Comments on this clonotype: A much more abundant neighbour one base away suggests this may be a read error. The gene calls are TRBV10-3 and TRBJ2-7, with 7 bases fitting TRBD1. In germline, CDR1 is ENHRY, CDR2 SYGVKD. The CDR3 extends over 14 amino acids. As DNA, the CDR3 is TGTACCATCAGTGTGGGACAGCACTCCTACGAGCAGTACTTC. Encoded protein: CTISVGQHSYEQYF.

This clonotype was recorded many times. The chain joins TRBV6-6 to TRBJ1-5; D uncertain. Germline lookup yields CDR1 MNHNY and CDR2 SVGAGI (reference sequence). This CDR3 has 12 amino acids. The V end was cut by 6 bases, the J end by 5 bases, with 8 bases between. CDR3: CASSPPDQPQHF. CDR3 DNA sequence: TGTGCCAGCAGCCCACCCGATCAGCCCCAGCATTTT.

The V and J genes are TRBV10-3 and TRBJ2-1; the D is unclear. Trimming left V 6 bases short and J 8 bases short, with 8 bases between. The CDR3 has 11 residues. The germline CDR1 and CDR2 sequences are ENHRY and SYGVKD. The CDR3 DNA is TGTGCCATCAGCAGTCCGGATGAGCAGTTCTTC. Amino acids: CAISSPDEQFF.

The rearrangement uses TRBV6-6 and TRBJ2-1, with no clear D. Germline assignment: CDR1 MNHNY and CDR2 SVGAGI (reference sequence). The CDR3 extends over 12 amino acids. V was shortened by 2 bases and J by 10 bases, with 9 bases between the two germline ends. The CDR3 loop reads CASSYDSYEQFF. Here the CDR3 DNA reads TGTGCCAGCAGTTACGACTCCTACGAGCAGTTCTTC.

V usage is TRBV4-3 and J usage is TRBJ1-2, with 7 bases aligning to TRBD1. J was trimmed by 7 bases and V by 0 bases; bases with no gene match: 8. Germline V gene sequence: CDR1 LGHNA, CDR2 YSLEER. The CDR3 is 15 amino acids. CDR3 bases: TGCGCCAGCAGCCAAGATACAGGGGTGCCTCGTGGCTACACCTTC. Its protein product is CASSQDTGVPRGYTF.

Remarks on this clonotype: A much bigger clone sits one base away, suggesting this may be a read error. The J gene is TRBJ2-4, the V gene TRBV6-1, with unresolved D. Trimming took off 6 bases at V and 13 bases at J, with 25 bases between the two ends. This CDR3 contains 15 residues. Germline CDR1 reads MNHNS; CDR2 reads SASEGT. In DNA, the CDR3 is TGTGCCAGCAGCACGACTCTCACCCGAGGCAATGAGCAGTACTTC. Its translation: CASSTTLTRGNEQYF.

The count of this clonotype is one. One end of the junction varies from germline; a read error may be responsible. The J gene is TRBJ2-3, the V gene TRBV6-2 or TRBV6-3; 9 bases align to TRBD1. The CDR3 covers 14 residues. The germline CDR1 and CDR2 sequences are MNHEY and SVGEGT. The CDR3 region has the DNA TGTGCCAGCAGAAGGACAGGGGCGACAGCTACGCAGTATTTT. Translation gives CASRRTGATATQYF.

This chain links TRBV15 with TRBJ1-5, with D possibly being TRBD1 (5 bases). Trimming pared 5 bases from V and 7 bases from J, leaving 12 bases between. The CDR3 is made up of 13 amino acids. Germline CDR1 LNHNV, CDR2 YYDKDF (reference sequence). DNA for the CDR3: TGTGCCACCAGCGGCCAGGGATTCCAGCCCCAGCATTTT. It is translated as CATSGQGFQPQHF.

The CDR3 protein is CASSPGGSGTGSYEQYF. CDR3 nucleotide sequence: TGTGCCAGCAGTCCCGGTGGATCCGGGACAGGAAGCTACGAGCAGTACTTC. V usage is TRBV6-2 or TRBV6-3 and J usage is TRBJ2-7; 8 bases map to TRBD1. The CDR3 has 17 residues. Losses at the gene ends were 5 bases for V and 3 bases for J; bases not matched to a gene: 15. Germline CDR1 MNHEY, CDR2 SVGEGT.

The rearrangement uses TRBV7-9 and TRBJ1-4; D is unresolved. Germline V gene data show CDR1 as SEHNR and CDR2 as FQNEAQ (reference sequence). The V gene lost 8 bases and the J gene lost 6 bases, with 10 bases spanning the gap. The CDR3 runs 12 residues. Written as DNA, the CDR3 is TGTGCCAGCCGATGGCTCGATGAAAAACTGTTTTTT. Translating it yields CASRWLDEKLFF.

The V and J genes are TRBV24-1 and TRBJ2-5, with TRBD1 matching over 12 bases. Germline loops: CDR1 KGHDR, CDR2 SFDVKD. The J segment lost 4 bases and the V segment lost 5 bases, leaving 10 bases of the junction unmatched. The CDR3 totals 17 residues. This CDR3 is CATSVATGTGGGETQYF. CDR3 bases: TGTGCCACCAGTGTTGCGACCGGGACAGGGGGCGGAGAGACCCAGTACTTC.

The chain uses TRBV10-3 and TRBJ2-7; 8 bases match TRBD1. Germline assignment: CDR1 ENHRY and CDR2 SYGVKD. The CDR3 runs to 14 residues. Trimming cost V 3 bases and J 5 bases; bases outside gene matches: 6. CDR3 loop: CAISDPGQGHEQYF. The DNA of the CDR3 is TGTGCCATCAGTGATCCCGGACAGGGCCACGAGCAGTACTTC.

This clonotype has more than one count but fewer than ten. The rearrangement joins TRBV14 to TRBJ2-4, with 7 bases identical to TRBD2. V was clipped by 0 bases and J by 0 bases; unmatched bases: 5. This CDR3 is 17 amino acids long. CDR1 is SGHDN and CDR2 is FVKESK in the germline V gene. The CDR3 protein is CASSQDPSGRAKNIQYF. The CDR3 bases are TGTGCCAGCAGCCAAGATCCTAGCGGACGAGCCAAAAACATTCAGTACTTC.